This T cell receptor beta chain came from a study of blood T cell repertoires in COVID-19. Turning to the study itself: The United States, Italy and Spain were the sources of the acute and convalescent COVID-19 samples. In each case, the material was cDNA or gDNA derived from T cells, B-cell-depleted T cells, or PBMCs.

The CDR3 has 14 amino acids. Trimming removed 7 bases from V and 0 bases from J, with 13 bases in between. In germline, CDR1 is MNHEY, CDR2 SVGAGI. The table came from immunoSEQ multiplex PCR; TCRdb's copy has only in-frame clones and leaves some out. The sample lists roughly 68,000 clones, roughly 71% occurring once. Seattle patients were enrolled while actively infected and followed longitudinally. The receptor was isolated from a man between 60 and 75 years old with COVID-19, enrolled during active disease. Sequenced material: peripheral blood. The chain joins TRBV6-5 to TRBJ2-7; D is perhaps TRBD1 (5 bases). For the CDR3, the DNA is TGTGCCAGCACCCGGACACGGAGCTCCTACGAGCAGTACTTC. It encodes CASTRTRSSYEQYF.